The rows below give T cell receptor beta chains drawn from one sample of a study of shared clonotypes between healthy human individuals. Sequencing used immunoSEQ multiplex PCR; TCRdb keeps in-frame clones, though not all of them. The data show 1,400,000 or so clones, 98% seen once. Sample: naive CD4+ T cells sorted from blood. The receptors derive from a man in his thirties or forties in good health. The CDR3 runs from the conserved cysteine through the conserved F or W. The order of the fields is J gene, D gene, clone size, V gene, CDR3 protein, CDR3 DNA. D genes are given only for firm matches. Only part of the rows carry a size: once, few, many, or a class if the clone is expanded.

J gene: TRBJ2-7
D gene: .
clone size: .
V gene: TRBV10-3
CDR3 protein: CAISEAKDQFSYEQYF
CDR3 DNA: TGTGCCATCAGTGAGGCGAAAGACCAATTCTCCTACGAGCAGTACTTC

J gene: TRBJ2-7
D gene: TRBD1
clone size: .
V gene: TRBV19
CDR3 protein: CASSTTTGGSGEQYF
CDR3 DNA: TGTGCCAGTAGTACGACGACAGGGGGCTCAGGAGAGCAGTACTTC

J gene: TRBJ1-2
D gene: TRBD1
clone size: few
V gene: TRBV2
CDR3 protein: CASRGTGVYGYTF
CDR3 DNA: TGTGCCAGCAGAGGGACAGGGGTCTATGGCTACACCTTC

J gene: TRBJ2-7
D gene: TRBD1
clone size: .
V gene: TRBV15
CDR3 protein: CATSRAQGGYEQYF
CDR3 DNA: TGTGCCACCAGCAGAGCACAGGGGGGCTACGAGCAGTACTTC

J gene: TRBJ1-4
D gene: .
clone size: .
V gene: TRBV5-1
CDR3 protein: CASSYYRDEKLFF
CDR3 DNA: TGCGCCAGCAGCTACTACAGGGATGAAAAACTGTTTTTT

J gene: TRBJ2-1
D gene: .
clone size: .
V gene: TRBV11-2
CDR3 protein: CASSLEGHLNEQFF
CDR3 DNA: TGTGCCAGCAGCTTAGAGGGACACTTAAATGAGCAGTTCTTC

J gene: TRBJ1-1
D gene: TRBD1
clone size: .
V gene: TRBV5-1
CDR3 protein: CASSLGDSQGKSEAFF
CDR3 DNA: TGCGCCAGCAGCTTGGGGGATTCACAGGGGAAGTCTGAAGCTTTCTTT

J gene: TRBJ1-5
D gene: .
clone size: .
V gene: TRBV28
CDR3 protein: CASSWGGNQPQHF
CDR3 DNA: TGTGCCAGCAGTTGGGGGGGGAATCAGCCCCAGCATTTT

J gene: TRBJ2-7
D gene: .
clone size: .
V gene: TRBV7-9
CDR3 protein: CASSLGGGELSYEQYF
CDR3 DNA: TGTGCCAGCAGCTTGGGTGGGGGCGAACTATCCTACGAGCAGTACTTC

J gene: TRBJ2-7
D gene: .
clone size: .
V gene: TRBV20-1
CDR3 protein: CSAPGKVVPYF
CDR3 DNA: TGCAGTGCTCCCGGGAAGGTAGTTCCGTACTTC

J gene: TRBJ2-3
D gene: .
clone size: .
V gene: TRBV10-2
CDR3 protein: CASSESSDTQYF
CDR3 DNA: TGCGCCAGCAGTGAGTCATCGGATACGCAGTATTTT

J gene: TRBJ2-5
D gene: .
clone size: .
V gene: TRBV9
CDR3 protein: CASSVATHNGIQYF
CDR3 DNA: TGTGCCAGCAGCGTAGCTACTCATAATGGTATCCAGTACTTC

J gene: TRBJ2-7
D gene: TRBD2
clone size: .
V gene: TRBV5-4
CDR3 protein: CASSSNGRGHEQYF
CDR3 DNA: TGTGCCAGCAGCTCAAATGGGAGGGGTCACGAGCAGTACTTC

J gene: TRBJ2-5
D gene: .
clone size: .
V gene: TRBV5-1
CDR3 protein: CASSLLRKQETQYF
CDR3 DNA: TGCGCCAGCAGCTTGTTAAGGAAACAAGAGACCCAGTACTTC

J gene: TRBJ1-3
D gene: .
clone size: .
V gene: TRBV15
CDR3 protein: CATSREVTGNTIYF
CDR3 DNA: TGTGCCACCAGCAGAGAGGTGACTGGAAACACCATATATTTT

J gene: TRBJ1-1
D gene: TRBD1
clone size: once
V gene: TRBV5-1
CDR3 protein: CASRTGRNTEAFF
CDR3 DNA: TGCGCCAGCCGGACAGGACGGAACACTGAAGCTTTCTTT

J gene: TRBJ2-1
D gene: TRBD2
clone size: .
V gene: TRBV18
CDR3 protein: CASSPPGLAGGSNEQFF
CDR3 DNA: TGTGCCAGCTCACCACCAGGCCTAGCGGGAGGAAGCAATGAGCAGTTCTTC

J gene: TRBJ1-1
D gene: .
clone size: .
V gene: TRBV11-2
CDR3 protein: CASSLTFGGMNTEAFF
CDR3 DNA: TGTGCCAGCAGCTTAACGTTCGGCGGGATGAACACTGAAGCTTTCTTT

J gene: TRBJ2-7
D gene: .
clone size: .
V gene: TRBV5-1
CDR3 protein: CASSFGDVLYEQYF
CDR3 DNA: TGCGCCAGCAGCTTCGGGGACGTTCTCTACGAGCAGTACTTC

J gene: TRBJ2-2
D gene: TRBD1
clone size: .
V gene: TRBV7-7
CDR3 protein: CASSQIQGAGELFF
CDR3 DNA: TGTGCTAGCAGCCAAATACAGGGGGCCGGGGAGCTGTTTTTT

J gene: TRBJ2-7
D gene: TRBD2
clone size: .
V gene: TRBV28
CDR3 protein: CASGGGLAGWFEQYF
CDR3 DNA: TGTGCCAGCGGAGGAGGACTAGCTGGATGGTTCGAGCAGTACTTC

J gene: TRBJ1-5
D gene: .
clone size: .
V gene: TRBV28
CDR3 protein: CASSPPASYQPQHF
CDR3 DNA: TGTGCCAGCAGTCCCCCCGCCTCTTATCAGCCCCAGCATTTT

J gene: TRBJ2-2
D gene: .
clone size: .
V gene: TRBV11-2
CDR3 protein: CASSLLGSGELFF
CDR3 DNA: TGTGCCAGCAGTTTGCTGGGCTCCGGGGAGCTGTTTTTT

J gene: TRBJ1-5
D gene: .
clone size: .
V gene: TRBV19
CDR3 protein: CASSIGQPQGPQHF
CDR3 DNA: TGTGCCAGTAGTATCGGACAGCCCCAGGGGCCCCAGCATTTT

J gene: TRBJ2-2
D gene: TRBD1
clone size: .
V gene: TRBV7-7
CDR3 protein: CASSSGQGLGELFF
CDR3 DNA: TGTGCCAGCAGCTCGGGACAGGGATTGGGGGAGCTGTTTTTT

J gene: TRBJ2-1
D gene: .
clone size: .
V gene: TRBV5-1
CDR3 protein: CASSFLPRSYNEQFF
CDR3 DNA: TGCGCCAGCAGCTTCCTTCCCCGGAGCTACAATGAGCAGTTCTTC

J gene: TRBJ2-3
D gene: .
clone size: .
V gene: TRBV30
CDR3 protein: CAWSVTRGDTQYF
CDR3 DNA: TGTGCCTGGAGTGTTACCCGTGGAGATACGCAGTATTTT

J gene: TRBJ1-4
D gene: .
clone size: .
V gene: TRBV18
CDR3 protein: CASSPDSANEKLFF
CDR3 DNA: TGTGCCAGCTCGCCCGACAGCGCTAATGAAAAACTGTTTTTT

J gene: TRBJ2-7
D gene: TRBD1
clone size: once
V gene: TRBV10-2
CDR3 protein: CASTRTGGLYEQYF
CDR3 DNA: TGCGCCAGCACCCGGACAGGGGGTTTATACGAGCAGTACTTC

J gene: TRBJ2-3
D gene: .
clone size: .
V gene: TRBV15
CDR3 protein: CATSRRQVSTDTQYF
CDR3 DNA: TGTGCCACCAGCAGGAGACAGGTTAGCACAGATACGCAGTATTTT

J gene: TRBJ2-6
D gene: .
clone size: .
V gene: TRBV7-2
CDR3 protein: CASSFFRLERISGANVLTF
CDR3 DNA: TGTGCCAGCAGCTTCTTTCGTCTGGAACGGATCTCTGGGGCCAACGTCCTGACTTTC

J gene: TRBJ1-2
D gene: TRBD1
clone size: .
V gene: TRBV19
CDR3 protein: CASSIPAGGSGGYTF
CDR3 DNA: TGTGCCAGTAGTATTCCGGCAGGGGGTAGCGGTGGCTACACCTTC

J gene: TRBJ2-3
D gene: .
clone size: .
V gene: TRBV28
CDR3 protein: CASSLQGGDTQYF
CDR3 DNA: TGTGCCAGCAGTTTACAGGGTGGGGATACGCAGTATTTT

J gene: TRBJ2-7
D gene: .
clone size: .
V gene: TRBV28
CDR3 protein: CASSLRKGGYEQYF
CDR3 DNA: TGTGCCAGCAGTCTCAGGAAGGGGGGCTACGAGCAGTACTTC

J gene: TRBJ2-1
D gene: .
clone size: once
V gene: TRBV5-4
CDR3 protein: CASSLDGYEQFF
CDR3 DNA: TGTGCCAGCAGCTTGGATGGCTATGAGCAGTTCTTC

J gene: TRBJ2-3
D gene: TRBD2
clone size: .
V gene: TRBV10-3
CDR3 protein: CAIRSGLAGDGDTQYF
CDR3 DNA: TGTGCCATCAGAAGCGGACTAGCGGGAGATGGAGATACGCAGTATTTT

J gene: TRBJ2-2
D gene: .
clone size: .
V gene: TRBV18
CDR3 protein: CASIGTANTGELFF
CDR3 DNA: TGTGCCAGCATCGGTACCGCTAACACCGGGGAGCTGTTTTTT

J gene: TRBJ2-2
D gene: TRBD1
clone size: .
V gene: TRBV9
CDR3 protein: CASSPQDRGHLGELFF
CDR3 DNA: TGTGCCAGCAGCCCTCAGGACAGGGGGCATCTTGGGGAGCTGTTTTTT

J gene: TRBJ2-5
D gene: .
clone size: .
V gene: TRBV5-6
CDR3 protein: CASSFIDPQETQYF
CDR3 DNA: TGTGCCAGCAGCTTCATCGACCCTCAAGAGACCCAGTACTTC

J gene: TRBJ2-7
D gene: .
clone size: .
V gene: TRBV7-9
CDR3 protein: CASSLGTVSYEQYF
CDR3 DNA: TGTGCCAGCAGCTTAGGTACAGTCTCCTACGAGCAGTACTTC

J gene: TRBJ2-1
D gene: .
clone size: .
V gene: TRBV18
CDR3 protein: CASSLNAEGGSYNEQFF
CDR3 DNA: TGTGCCAGCTCTCTTAACGCGGAGGGAGGCTCCTACAATGAGCAGTTCTTC

J gene: TRBJ2-6
D gene: .
clone size: .
V gene: TRBV27
CDR3 protein: CASSRTSTTGVLTF
CDR3 DNA: TGTGCCAGCAGTCGTACATCGACAACCGGCGTCCTGACTTTC

J gene: TRBJ2-1
D gene: .
clone size: .
V gene: TRBV19
CDR3 protein: CASRTPGLTYNEQFF
CDR3 DNA: TGTGCCAGTAGAACCCCGGGACTTACCTACAATGAGCAGTTCTTC

J gene: TRBJ2-2
D gene: .
clone size: .
V gene: TRBV11-3
CDR3 protein: CASSSTGTGELFF
CDR3 DNA: TGTGCCAGCAGCTCAACAGGAACCGGGGAGCTGTTTTTT

J gene: TRBJ2-5
D gene: .
clone size: .
V gene: TRBV19
CDR3 protein: CASSIGRGAQETQYF
CDR3 DNA: TGTGCCAGTAGTATAGGGCGCGGGGCGCAAGAGACCCAGTACTTC

J gene: TRBJ2-2
D gene: .
clone size: .
V gene: TRBV7-8
CDR3 protein: CASSFGTGELFF
CDR3 DNA: TGTGCCAGCAGCTTTGGCACCGGGGAGCTGTTTTTT

J gene: TRBJ1-1
D gene: TRBD1
clone size: .
V gene: TRBV9
CDR3 protein: CASSVDTGGLGTEAFF
CDR3 DNA: TGTGCCAGCAGCGTAGATACAGGGGGCTTGGGAACTGAAGCTTTCTTT

J gene: TRBJ2-2
D gene: .
clone size: .
V gene: TRBV19
CDR3 protein: CASSVKTTTGELFF
CDR3 DNA: TGTGCCAGTAGTGTCAAGACGACGACCGGGGAGCTGTTTTTT

J gene: TRBJ1-5
D gene: .
clone size: .
V gene: TRBV18
CDR3 protein: CASSSKQGLGNQPQHF
CDR3 DNA: TGTGCCAGCTCATCCAAACAGGGTCTCGGCAATCAGCCCCAGCATTTT

J gene: TRBJ1-2
D gene: .
clone size: .
V gene: TRBV6-5
CDR3 protein: CASSYSTVLRGHGYTF
CDR3 DNA: TGTGCCAGCAGTTACTCGACGGTCCTACGGGGACATGGCTACACCTTC

J gene: TRBJ2-5
D gene: TRBD2
clone size: once
V gene: TRBV27
CDR3 protein: CASSFIRREGRHGTQYF
CDR3 DNA: TGTGCCAGCAGTTTCATAAGGCGGGAGGGCCGTCATGGTACCCAGTACTTC

J gene: TRBJ2-3
D gene: .
clone size: .
V gene: TRBV29-1
CDR3 protein: CSVLRGTDTQYF
CDR3 DNA: TGCAGCGTCCTTCGGGGCACAGATACGCAGTATTTT